Listed here are 7 T cell receptor beta chains from one sample, sequenced in a study of long-term antiretroviral therapy in people with HIV. At the survey level, the v3.0 immunoSEQ assay was run. Data came from immunoSEQ multiplex PCR; TCRdb stores just in-frame clones and leaves some out. This sample yields about 28,000 clones, of which more than 80% are seen a single time; roughly 9% belongs to the top ten. The sample in question was unsorted PBMCs, obtained 3 years after starting antiretroviral therapy. The receptors come from a man between 40 and 49 years old with HIV.

The V call is TRBV20-1, the J call TRBJ2-5, with D unresolved. This CDR3 comprises 10 residues. CDR1 is DFQATT and CDR2 is SNEGSKA in the germline V gene (reference sequence). V lost 4 bases and J lost 5, with 5 bases in between. The CDR3 loop reads CSAIEETQYF. The DNA of the CDR3 is TGCAGTGCTATCGAGGAGACCCAGTACTTC.

The chain is built from TRBV7-3 and TRBJ1-1; no firm D call. The CDR3 sequence is 15 residues long. Per germline, CDR1 SGHTA and CDR2 FQGTGA. V was clipped by 1 base and J by 2 bases, with 11 bases between them. CDR3 nucleotide sequence: TGTGCCAGCAGCTTAAGGCCCCGGAGTAACACTGAAGCTTTCTTT. Translation gives CASSLRPRSNTEAFF.

CDR3 DNA: TGTGCCAGTGGAGGGGGGGGCAATGAGCAGTTCTTC. Its protein product is CASGGGGNEQFF. V gene TRBV19 combines with J gene TRBJ2-1, with D perhaps matching TRBD2 (7 bases). Germline V lookup: CDR1 LNHDA, CDR2 SQIVND (reference sequence). Trimming stripped 8 bases from V and 6 bases from J, with 11 bases between. The CDR3 runs 12 residues. Looking up the rest from reference TRBV19 and TRBJ2-1 gives the full variable domain: DGGITQSPKYLFRKEGQNVTLSCEQNLNHDAMYWYRQDPGQGLRLIYYSQIVNDFQKGDIAEGYSVSREKKESFPLTVTSAQKNPTAFYLCASGGGGNEQFFGPGTRLTVL.

J is TRBJ1-5 and V is TRBV21-1. TRBV21-1 is annotated as a pseudogene. The CDR3 has 15 amino acids. CDR3 region: CASSQRVQGHQPQHF. CDR3 nucleotides: TGTGCCAGCAGCCAGCGGGTACAGGGCCATCAGCCCCAGCATTTT.

In this sample, this clone turned up once. The chain has TRBV5-4 and TRBJ2-1; 8 bases are shared with TRBD2. V shed 1 base, J shed 4 bases, and the junction held 7 bases outside the gene matches. The CDR3 sequence is 16 residues long. Germline V gene lookup returns CDR1 SGHNT and CDR2 YYREEE (reference sequence). CDR3 DNA sequence: TGTGCCAGCAGCTTGTATCGGGGGGGGCTTTACAATGAGCAGTTCTTC. Its protein is CASSLYRGGLYNEQFF.

This sequence joins TRBV6-1 and TRBJ2-6; D remains ambiguous. CDR1 MNHNS and CDR2 SASEGT come from the germline V gene. This CDR3 region has 18 residues. V was pared by 3 bases and J by 0 bases, with 15 bases between. The CDR3 here is CASSDEQLQSSGANVLTF. The CDR3 DNA follows: TGTGCCAGCAGTGATGAGCAGCTCCAGAGCTCTGGGGCCAACGTCCTGACTTTC.

The rearrangement uses TRBV25-1 and TRBJ2-3, with D unresolved. Looked up from germline, CDR1 is MGHDK and CDR2 is SYGVNS. CDR3 length equals 11 residues. V shed 8 bases and J shed 5 bases, with 8 bases lying between them. CDR3 nucleotide sequence: TGTGCCAGCGGGTCGCTAGATACGCAGTATTTT. The encoded protein is CASGSLDTQYF. The full variable domain, with the rest looked up from reference TRBV25-1 and TRBJ2-3, is EADIYQTPRYLVIGTGKKITLECSQTMGHDKMYWYQQDPGMELHLIHYSYGVNSTEKGDLSSESTVSRIRTEHFPLTLESARPSHTSQYLCASGSLDTQYFGPGTRLTVL.